The next 25 T cell receptor beta chains were all read from a single sample in a study of STAT5B mutations in CD4+ large granular lymphocyte leukemia. Clones were read by immunoSEQ multiplex PCR, and TCRdb kept only the in-frame ones, dropping some. The sample shows about 50,000 clones, approximately 84% of them seen only once. Sequenced sample: CD4+ T cells from blood buffy coats. The receptors stem from a human donor in good health.

The chain employs TRBV7-3 and TRBJ2-3; TRBD1 agrees at 9 bases. Germline V gene sequence: CDR1 SGHTA, CDR2 FQGTGA. There are 19 residues in the CDR3. After removal of 2 bases from V and 2 bases from J, the junction contained 14 bases not matched to a gene. The CDR3 region is CASSLFGAQGAGYTDTQYF. CDR3 nucleotide sequence: TGTGCCAGCAGCTTATTTGGAGCACAGGGGGCGGGTTACACAGATACGCAGTATTTT.

The V and J genes are TRBV9 and TRBJ2-5; TRBD2 might be the D (7 bases). The CDR3 extends over 14 amino acids. With 1 base removed from V and 4 bases from J, the gap between germline ends came to 11 bases. The germline gives CDR1 SGDLS, CDR2 YYNGEE. DNA of the CDR3: TGTGCCAGCAGCGTATTCGGGGGGCTAGAGACCCAGTACTTC. It is translated as CASSVFGGLETQYF. The full variable domain, rest sourced from reference TRBV9 and TRBJ2-5, is DSGVTQTPKHLITATGQRVTLRCSPRSGDLSVYWYQQSLDQGLQFLIQYYNGEERAKGNILERFSAQQFPDLHSELNLSSLELGDSALYFCASSVFGGLETQYFGPGTRLLVL.

The rearrangement joins TRBV2 to TRBJ1-1; D is unclear. The CDR3 runs to 13 residues. Trimming shortened V by 1 base and J by 5 bases, and 8 bases separated the two germline ends. Germline V gene data show CDR1 as SNHLY and CDR2 as FYNNEI. The CDR3 sequence: CASSEETWTEAFF. The DNA for the CDR3 is TGTGCCAGCAGTGAAGAAACATGGACTGAAGCTTTCTTT.

The CDR3 spells CASSFWRGSTDTQYF. In DNA, the CDR3 is TGTGCCAGCAGCTTCTGGCGGGGGAGCACAGATACGCAGTATTTT. V is TRBV5-6 and J is TRBJ2-3, with 7 bases that match TRBD2. Germline values: CDR1 SGHDT, CDR2 YYEEEE. The V segment lost 2 bases and the J segment 0 bases; nucleotides outside the gene matches: 3. CDR3 length: 15 residues.

This clone occurred once. The chain combines TRBV30 with TRBJ1-5, with 9 bases matching TRBD1. The CDR3 consists of 12 residues. CDR1 GTSNPN and CDR2 SVGIG come from the germline V gene (reference sequence). With V trimmed by 5 bases and J by 4 bases, 0 bases remained unmatched. DNA for the CDR3: TGTGCCTGGGGGACAGGGAATCAGCCCCAGCATTTT. Translation gives CAWGTGNQPQHF.

On this clone itself: One junction end disagrees with the germline gene, perhaps due to a read error. V usage is TRBV19 and J usage is TRBJ1-5, with D possibly matching TRBD1 (5 bases). CDR1 is LNHDA, CDR2 SQIVND, per germline (reference sequence). The length of the CDR3 is 13 residues. The CDR3 loop reads CPGRGYGNQPQHF. The CDR3 DNA reads TGCCCAGGTCGGGGGTACGGCAATCAGCCCCAGCATTTT.

The chain has TRBV9 and TRBJ2-7, with a possible D match to TRBD2 (6 bases). Looked up from germline, CDR1 is SGDLS and CDR2 is YYNGEE. Trimming stripped 4 bases from V and 3 bases from J, with 17 bases between. This CDR3 region has 15 residues. As DNA, the CDR3 is TGTGCCAGCAGCTCAGTCGGGACGGGGGACTACGAGCAGTACTTC. This translates into CASSSVGTGDYEQYF.

The genes are TRBV5-4 and TRBJ2-5, with a weak D call TRBD2 (6 bases). CDR1 and CDR2 from the germline V gene are SGHNT and YYREEE (reference sequence). The CDR3 contains 14 residues. Trimming took off 0 bases at V and 2 bases at J, with 8 bases between the two ends. CDR3 nucleotides: TGTGCCAGCAGCTTGGATCGGGGGCAAGAGACCCAGTACTTC. Translation gives CASSLDRGQETQYF.

The chain recombines TRBV5-1 with TRBJ2-2; TRBD1 aligns across 9 bases. Germline CDR1 SGHRS, CDR2 YFSETQ. This CDR3 is 16 amino acids long. V was pared by 4 bases and J by 5 bases, with 9 bases of the junction left unmatched. The CDR3 DNA reads TGCGCCAGCAGCCATGGGGACAGGGTAGGAACCGGGGAGCTGTTTTTT. Amino acids: CASSHGDRVGTGELFF.

The V call is TRBV6-1, the J call TRBJ1-1, with D perhaps TRBD1 (6 bases). The CDR3 covers 15 residues. The V gene lost 4 bases and the J gene lost 0 bases, with 12 bases spanning the gap. From germline, CDR1 is MNHNS and CDR2 SASEGT. The CDR3 region has the DNA TGTGCCAGCAGTGTCGTCAGGGGTTTGAACACTGAAGCTTTCTTT. Encoded protein: CASSVVRGLNTEAFF.

This chain connects TRBV5-1 to TRBJ2-7, with 9 bases identical to TRBD2. CDR3 length: 15 amino acids. The germline CDR1 and CDR2 sequences are SGHRS and YFSETQ. Trimming removed 3 bases from V and 0 bases from J; junction bases left unmatched: 4. The CDR3, as DNA: TGCGCCAGCAGCTGGGCGGGAGGGAACTCCTACGAGCAGTACTTC. Its protein product is CASSWAGGNSYEQYF.

This chain uses TRBV13 with TRBJ2-1, with 10 nucleotides matching TRBD2. In germline, CDR1 is PRHDT, CDR2 FYEKMQ (reference sequence). Trimming at V came to 5 bases and at J to 0 bases, leaving 16 bases not matched to a gene. The CDR3 consists of 20 residues. The CDR3 DNA sequence: TGTGCCAGCAGCCGCAGGGGGCTAGCGGGAGAATCCAACTCCTACAATGAGCAGTTCTTC. Residues: CASSRRGLAGESNSYNEQFF. The full variable domain, completed using reference TRBV13 and TRBJ2-1, is AAGVIQSPRHLIKEKRETATLKCYPIPRHDTVYWYQQGPGQDPQFLISFYEKMQSDKGSIPDRFSAQQFSDYHSELNMSSLELGDSALYFCASSRRGLAGESNSYNEQFFGPGTRLTVL.

The chain couples TRBV7-2 to TRBJ1-3, with 8 bases lining up with TRBD1. The germline V gene encodes CDR1 SGHTA and CDR2 FQGNSA. The CDR3 consists of 13 residues. V lost 4 bases, J lost 7 bases, and 3 bases stayed unmatched. CDR3 amino acids: CASSSRQGNTIYF. As DNA, the CDR3 is TGTGCCAGCAGCTCACGACAGGGGAACACCATATATTTT.

The chain uses TRBV27 and TRBJ1-1; D gene unclear. Germline loops: CDR1 MNHEY, CDR2 SMNVEV (reference sequence). V was pared by 5 bases and J by 5 bases, with 12 bases between. The CDR3 runs to 13 residues. The CDR3: CASSLIGRTEAFF. DNA for the CDR3: TGTGCCAGCAGTCTGATAGGACGGACTGAAGCTTTCTTT.

The CDR3 bases are TGTGCCAGCAGCCAAGGGGGGGAGCAGTACTTC. Translating it yields CASSQGGEQYF. This chain links TRBV16 with TRBJ2-7; maybe TRBD2 (6 bases). V lost 2 bases and J lost 7, with 6 bases in between. The CDR3 has 11 residues. Germline CDR1 and CDR2: KGHSY and FQNENV. Full variable domain (remainder filled in from reference TRBV16 and TRBJ2-7): GEEVAQTPKHLVRGEGQKAKLYCAPIKGHSYVFWYQQVLKNEFKFLISFQNENVFDETGMPKERFSAKCLPNSPCSLEIQATKLEDSAVYFCASSQGGEQYFGPGTRLTVT.

This rearrangement joins TRBV9 to TRBJ2-5, with TRBD2 identical over 10 bases. J lost 4 bases, V lost 3 bases, and 12 bases had no gene match. The CDR3 totals 17 residues. Germline CDR1 SGDLS, CDR2 YYNGEE. The CDR3 loop is CASSGIQSGGARETQYF. The CDR3 DNA is TGTGCCAGCAGCGGTATCCAGAGCGGGGGGGCCAGAGAGACCCAGTACTTC.

This clone was observed a handful of times. The V call is TRBV6-1, the J call TRBJ2-7; 8 bases agree with TRBD1. After removal of 6 bases from V and 3 bases from J, the junction contained 4 bases not matched to a gene. CDR1 and CDR2 from the germline V gene are MNHNS and SASEGT. This CDR3 is built from 13 residues. The CDR3 loop reads CASRDRAYYEQYF. The CDR3 DNA sequence: TGTGCCAGCAGGGACAGGGCCTACTACGAGCAGTACTTC.

This clone has a single count. This rearrangement joins TRBV19 to TRBJ1-1; tentatively, D is TRBD1 (6 bases). This CDR3 is 15 amino acids long. V dropped 3 bases and J dropped 4 bases, with 15 bases sitting between them. The V gene's germline CDR1 is LNHDA and CDR2 SQIVND (reference sequence). CDR3 sequence reads: CASSMISGGPTEAFF. CDR3 bases: TGTGCCAGTAGTATGATCTCGGGGGGCCCCACTGAAGCTTTCTTT.

The chain couples TRBV15 to TRBJ1-5, with TRBD1 identical over 7 bases. This CDR3 is built from 15 residues. Germline V gene sequence: CDR1 LNHNV, CDR2 YYDKDF (reference sequence). V shed 2 bases, J shed 0 bases, and the junction held 1 base outside the gene matches. The CDR3 coding sequence is TGTGCCACCAGCAGACGGGACAGTAGCAATCAGCCCCAGCATTTT. Translation: CATSRRDSSNQPQHF. Supplemented by reference TRBV15 and TRBJ1-5, the full variable domain reads DAMVIQNPRYQVTQFGKPVTLSCSQTLNHNVMYWYQQKSSQAPKLLFHYYDKDFNNEADTPDNFQSRRPNTSFCFLDIRSPGLGDTAMYLCATSRRDSSNQPQHFGDGTRLSIL.

The V and J genes are TRBV9 and TRBJ2-3; no firm D call. Germline values: CDR1 SGDLS, CDR2 YYNGEE. The CDR3 consists of 11 residues. Trimming cost V 2 bases and J 6 bases, with 4 bases left between them. CDR3 bases: TGTGCCAGCAGCGTCGGGGATACGCAGTATTTT. Protein sequence: CASSVGDTQYF.

The CDR3 is CASSEKRGSHF. The CDR3 DNA reads TGTGCCAGCAGTGAAAAGAGGGGGTCGCATTTT. The chain employs TRBV6-1 and TRBJ1-5; D might be TRBD1 (6 bases). This CDR3 comprises 11 residues. Germline CDR1 reads MNHNS; CDR2 reads SASEGT. V gave up 2 bases and J gave up 15 bases, with 11 bases separating them.

The chain recombines TRBV29-1 with TRBJ1-2; D is possibly TRBD1 (6 bases). Trimming shortened V by 2 bases and J by 8 bases, and 15 bases separated the two germline ends. The CDR3 consists of 13 residues. Germline V gene data show CDR1 as SQVTM and CDR2 as ANQGSEA. The CDR3 region is CSVETTGYSGYTF. As DNA, the CDR3 is TGCAGCGTTGAAACGACAGGTTATAGCGGCTACACCTTC.

The rearrangement joins TRBV10-3 to TRBJ2-3; 9 nucleotides agree with TRBD2. Germline V gives CDR1 ENHRY, CDR2 SYGVKD. J was trimmed by 0 bases and V by 6 bases; bases with no gene match: 4. The CDR3 totals 15 residues. CDR3 amino acids: CAIRTLAGSTDTQYF. Written as DNA, the CDR3 is TGTGCCATCAGAACCCTAGCGGGGAGCACAGATACGCAGTATTTT.

The CDR3 DNA reads TGCGCCAGCAGCGGGAGGCCACAAGGGGTGGACGAAAAACTGTTTTTT. It is translated as CASSGRPQGVDEKLFF. The chain uses TRBV5-1 and TRBJ1-4; tentative D call: TRBD1 (5 bases). CDR3 length: 16 residues. With 4 bases removed from V and 8 bases from J, the gap between germline ends came to 21 bases. Looked up from germline, CDR1 is SGHRS and CDR2 is YFSETQ.

The rearrangement uses TRBV7-9 and TRBJ2-7; tentative D call: TRBD1 (6 bases). Germline loops: CDR1 SEHNR, CDR2 FQNEAQ (reference sequence). Trimming removed 5 bases at V and 2 bases at J, with 19 bases between. The CDR3 runs to 16 residues. The CDR3 loop reads CASSRGSTGLTYEQYF. The CDR3 DNA reads TGTGCCAGCAGCCGAGGCTCGACAGGACTTACCTACGAGCAGTACTTC.